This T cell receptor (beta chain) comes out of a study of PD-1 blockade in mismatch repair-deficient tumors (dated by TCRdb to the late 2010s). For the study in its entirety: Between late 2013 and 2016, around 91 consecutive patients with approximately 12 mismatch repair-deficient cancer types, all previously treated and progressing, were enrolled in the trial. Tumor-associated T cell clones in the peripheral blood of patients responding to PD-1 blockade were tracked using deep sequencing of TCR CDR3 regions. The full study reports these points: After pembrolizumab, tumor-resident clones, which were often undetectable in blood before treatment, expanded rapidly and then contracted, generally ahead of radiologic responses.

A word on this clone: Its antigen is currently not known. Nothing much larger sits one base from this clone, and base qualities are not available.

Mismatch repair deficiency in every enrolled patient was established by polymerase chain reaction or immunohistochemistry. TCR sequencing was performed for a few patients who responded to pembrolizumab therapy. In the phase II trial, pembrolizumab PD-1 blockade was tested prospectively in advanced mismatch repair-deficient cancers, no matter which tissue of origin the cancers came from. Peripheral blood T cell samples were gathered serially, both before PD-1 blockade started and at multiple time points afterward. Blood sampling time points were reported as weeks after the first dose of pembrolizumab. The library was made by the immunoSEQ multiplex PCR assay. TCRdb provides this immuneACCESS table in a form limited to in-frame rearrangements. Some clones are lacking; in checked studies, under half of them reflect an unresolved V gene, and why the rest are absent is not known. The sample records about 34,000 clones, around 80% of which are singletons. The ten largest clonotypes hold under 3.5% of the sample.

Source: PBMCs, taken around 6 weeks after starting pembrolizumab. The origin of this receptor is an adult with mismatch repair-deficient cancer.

Here the CDR3 is given as CASSLNTGGGETQYF. The bases read TGCGCCAGCAGCCTAAATACAGGGGGCGGAGAGACCCAGTACTTC. Recombination connected TRBV5-1 to TRBJ2-5, with 9 bases in between that match TRBD1. V lost 4 bases and J lost 4 bases, and the count of bases not matched to a germline gene is 8. CDR1 and CDR2 are drawn from the germline V gene: SGHRS, YFSETQ. The CDR3, cysteine through phenylalanine, is 15 amino acids long. Only CDR3 DNA remains: 45 bases, in frame from the first base.